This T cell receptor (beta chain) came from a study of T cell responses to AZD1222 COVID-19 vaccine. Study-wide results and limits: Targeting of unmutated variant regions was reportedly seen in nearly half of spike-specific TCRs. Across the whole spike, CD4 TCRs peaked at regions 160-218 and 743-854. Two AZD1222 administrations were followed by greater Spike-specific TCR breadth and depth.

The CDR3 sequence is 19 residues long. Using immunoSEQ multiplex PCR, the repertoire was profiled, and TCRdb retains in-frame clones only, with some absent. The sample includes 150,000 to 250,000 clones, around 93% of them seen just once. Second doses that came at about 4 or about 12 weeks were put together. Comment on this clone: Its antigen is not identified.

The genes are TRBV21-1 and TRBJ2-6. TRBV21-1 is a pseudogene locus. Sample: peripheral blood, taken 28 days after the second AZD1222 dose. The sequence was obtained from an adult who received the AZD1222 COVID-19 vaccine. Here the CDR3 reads CASTSLGRRGGSGANVLTF. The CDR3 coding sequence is TGTGCCAGCACCTCGTTGGGGCGCAGGGGAGGTTCTGGGGCCAACGTCCTGACTTTC.